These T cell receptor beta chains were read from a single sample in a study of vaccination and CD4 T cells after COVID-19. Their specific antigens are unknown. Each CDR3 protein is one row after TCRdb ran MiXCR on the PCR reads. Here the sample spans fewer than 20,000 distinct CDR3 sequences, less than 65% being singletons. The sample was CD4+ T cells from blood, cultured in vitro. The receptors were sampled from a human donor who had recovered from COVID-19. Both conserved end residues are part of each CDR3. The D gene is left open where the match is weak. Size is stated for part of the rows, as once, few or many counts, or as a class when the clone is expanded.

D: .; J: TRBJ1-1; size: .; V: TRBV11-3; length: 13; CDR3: CASSSAEGREAFF; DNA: TGTGCCAGCAGCTCCGCAGAGGGCCGTGAAGCTTTCTTT
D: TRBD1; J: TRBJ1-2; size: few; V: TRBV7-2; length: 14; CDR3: CASSAHSGQAPSTF; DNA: TGTGCCAGCAGCGCACACTCGGGACAGGCGCCATCGACCTTC
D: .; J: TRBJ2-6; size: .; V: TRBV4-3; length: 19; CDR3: CASSQEGRASRSGANVLTF; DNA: TGCGCCAGCAGCCAAGAGGGGCGGGCCAGCCGTTCTGGGGCCAACGTCCTGACTTTC
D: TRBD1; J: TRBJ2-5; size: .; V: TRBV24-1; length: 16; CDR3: CATSDPDRAIEGTQYF; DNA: TGTGCCACCAGTGATCCGGACAGGGCGATCGAGGGGACCCAGTACTTC
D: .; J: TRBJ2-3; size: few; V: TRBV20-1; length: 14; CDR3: CSATWGTSTDTQYF; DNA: TGCAGTGCTACCTGGGGCACTAGCACAGATACGCAGTATTTT
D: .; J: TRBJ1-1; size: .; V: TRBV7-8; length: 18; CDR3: CASSAPLSGGRRNTEAFF; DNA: TGTGCCAGCAGCGCCCCCCTCAGTGGGGGCAGGAGGAACACTGAAGCTTTCTTT
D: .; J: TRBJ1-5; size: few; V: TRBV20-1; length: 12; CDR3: CSARLSNQPQHF; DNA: TGCAGTGCTAGGCTTAGCAATCAGCCCCAGCATTTT
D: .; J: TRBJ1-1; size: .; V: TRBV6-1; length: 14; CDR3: CASNEQGGSTEAFF; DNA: TGTGCCAGCAACGAACAGGGAGGAAGCACTGAAGCTTTCTTT
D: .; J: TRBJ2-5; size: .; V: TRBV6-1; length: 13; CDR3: CASDSLGEETQYF; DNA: TGTGCCAGCGATTCCCTAGGGGAAGAGACCCAGTACTTC
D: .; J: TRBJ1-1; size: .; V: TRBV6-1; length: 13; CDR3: CASSPPANTEAFF; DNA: TGTGCCAGCAGCCCCCCAGCGAACACTGAAGCTTTCTTT
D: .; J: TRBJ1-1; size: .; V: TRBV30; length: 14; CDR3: CAWSIYSLNTEAFF; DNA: TGTGCCTGGAGTATATACAGCCTGAACACTGAAGCTTTCTTT
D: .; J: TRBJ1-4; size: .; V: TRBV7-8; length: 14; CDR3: CASSLQGGYEKLFF; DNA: TGTGCCAGCAGCTTACAGGGCGGATACGAAAAACTGTTTTTT
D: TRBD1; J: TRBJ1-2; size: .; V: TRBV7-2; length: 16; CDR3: CASSLVYSGTGYGYTF; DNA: TGTGCCAGCAGCTTAGTTTACTCTGGGACAGGGTATGGCTACACCTTC
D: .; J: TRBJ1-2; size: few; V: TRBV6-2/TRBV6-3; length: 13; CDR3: CASRKDRNYGYTF; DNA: TGTGCCAGCAGGAAAGACAGAAACTATGGCTACACCTTC
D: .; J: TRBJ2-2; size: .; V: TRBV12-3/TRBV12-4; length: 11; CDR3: CASTRAGELFF; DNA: TGTGCCAGCACCCGGGCCGGGGAGCTGTTTTTT
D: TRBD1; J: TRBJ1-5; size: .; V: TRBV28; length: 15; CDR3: CASKSRDRVNQPQHF; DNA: TGTGCCAGCAAGTCCCGGGACAGGGTCAATCAGCCCCAGCATTTT
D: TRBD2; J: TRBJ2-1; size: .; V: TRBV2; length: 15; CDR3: CASRGTTSGDNEQFF; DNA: TGTGCCAGCAGGGGGACGACTAGCGGAGACAATGAGCAGTTCTTC
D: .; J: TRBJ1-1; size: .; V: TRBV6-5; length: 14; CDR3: CASSYSGMNTEAFF; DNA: TGTGCCAGCAGTTACTCAGGAATGAACACTGAAGCTTTCTTT
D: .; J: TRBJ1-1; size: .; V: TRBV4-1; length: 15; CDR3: CASSPPTTANTEAFF; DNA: TGCGCCAGCAGCCCTCCGACGACAGCGAACACTGAAGCTTTCTTT
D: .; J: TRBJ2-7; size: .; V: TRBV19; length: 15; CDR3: CASSRETGIPYEQYF; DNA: TGTGCCAGTAGCAGAGAGACAGGTATCCCCTACGAGCAGTACTTC